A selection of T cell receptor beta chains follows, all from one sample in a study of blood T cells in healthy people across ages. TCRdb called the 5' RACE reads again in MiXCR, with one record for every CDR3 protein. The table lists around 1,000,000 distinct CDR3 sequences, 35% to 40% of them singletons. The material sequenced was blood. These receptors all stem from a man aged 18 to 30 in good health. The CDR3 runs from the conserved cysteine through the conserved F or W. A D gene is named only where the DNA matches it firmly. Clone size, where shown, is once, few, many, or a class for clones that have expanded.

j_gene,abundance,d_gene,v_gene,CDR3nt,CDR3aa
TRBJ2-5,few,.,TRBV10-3,TGTGCCATCAGTGAGTCTAACCGACGGACTAAACCAACCCCGCAAGAGACCCAGTACTTC,CAISESNRRTKPTPQETQYF
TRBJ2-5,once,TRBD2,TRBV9,TGTGCCAGCAGCGCCTCGGGGACTAGCTGGGGCAATGAGCAGTACTTC,CASSASGTSWGNEQYF
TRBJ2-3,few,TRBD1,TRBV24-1,TGTGCCACGCTTCGACAGGGAGTTCCCACAGATACGCAGTATTTT,CATLRQGVPTDTQYF
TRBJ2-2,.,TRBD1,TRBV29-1,TGCAGCGTTAGGACAGGGATCGCCGGGGAGCTGTTTTTT,CSVRTGIAGELFF
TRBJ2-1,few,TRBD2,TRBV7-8,TGTGCCAGCAGACCCGGTAGGGGCGGGGGTCCTTACAATGAGCAGTTCTTC,CASRPGRGGGPYNEQFF
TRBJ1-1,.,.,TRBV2,TGTGCCAGCAGTGATCGCTGGACGAACACTGAAGCTTTCTTT,CASSDRWTNTEAFF
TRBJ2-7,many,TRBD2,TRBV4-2,TGTGCCAGCAGCCAAGAAGTGTCGGGGGGGCCATCCTACGAGCAGTACTTC,CASSQEVSGGPSYEQYF
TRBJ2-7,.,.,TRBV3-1,TGTGCCAGCAGCCCTCACTACAGCACTTACGAGCAGTACTTC,CASSPHYSTYEQYF
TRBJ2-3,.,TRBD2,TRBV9,TGTGCCAGCAGCGTAGGGGCTAGCGGGGCTACAGATACGCAGTATTTT,CASSVGASGATDTQYF
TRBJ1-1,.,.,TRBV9,TGTGCCAGCAGCTTGGGGGGTCGTGGGCCTTTCTTT,CASSLGGRGPFF
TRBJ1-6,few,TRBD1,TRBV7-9,TGTGCCAGCAGCGCCGATACAGGGGTGTCCTATAATTCACCCCTCCACTTT,CASSADTGVSYNSPLHF
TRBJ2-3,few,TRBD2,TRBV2,TGTGCCAGCAGTGCCTCCAGGGAGCGGGGGAGCACAGATACGCAGTATTTT,CASSASRERGSTDTQYF
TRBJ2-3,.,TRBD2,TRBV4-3,TGCGCCAGCAGCCAAGATGGGGTACTAGCGGAACTCCGCACAGATACGCAGTATTTT,CASSQDGVLAELRTDTQYF
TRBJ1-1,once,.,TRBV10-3,TGTGCCATCCGTCAGGGACCGAACACTGAAGCTTTCTTT,CAIRQGPNTEAFF
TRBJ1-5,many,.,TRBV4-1,TGCGCCAGCAGCCAAGTGGGGGGACAGCCCCAGCATTTT,CASSQVGGQPQHF
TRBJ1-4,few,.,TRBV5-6,TGTGCCAGCAGCTTCGGCCGACAGGCCAGGAGGACTAATGAAAAACTGTTTTTT,CASSFGRQARRTNEKLFF
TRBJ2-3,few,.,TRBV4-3,TGCGCCAGCAGCCAGGGGCTGACAAGGGTGGTGACAGATACGCAGTATTTT,CASSQGLTRVVTDTQYF
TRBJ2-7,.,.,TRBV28,TGTGCCAGCAGTTCAAGCGACAGTTATTACGAGCAGTACTTC,CASSSSDSYYEQYF
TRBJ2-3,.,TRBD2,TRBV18,TGTGCCAGCTCATTTAAGCGGGGGGCCGGATCCACAGATACGCAGTATTTT,CASSFKRGAGSTDTQYF
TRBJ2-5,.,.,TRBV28,TGTGCCAGCAGTTTACAACCGGACAATGAGCAGTACTTC,CASSLQPDNEQYF
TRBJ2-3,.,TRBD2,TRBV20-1,TGCAGTGCTAGTTTGTGGACTAGCGGGTACACAGATACGCAGTATTTT,CSASLWTSGYTDTQYF
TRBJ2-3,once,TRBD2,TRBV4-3,TGCGCCAGCAGCCAAGAAGCGGGGGGCCTCAGGGATACGCAGTATTTT,CASSQEAGGLRDTQYF
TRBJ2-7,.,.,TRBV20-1,TGCAGTGCCCGGGAACCCCGCTCCTACGAGCAGTACTTC,CSAREPRSYEQYF
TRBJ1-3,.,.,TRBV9,TGTGCCAGCAGCGCAGGGGAACTCCCTGGAAACACCATATATTTT,CASSAGELPGNTIYF
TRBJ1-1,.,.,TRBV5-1,TGCGCCAGCAGTACGGGACTCAGGGGGAACACTGAAGCTTTCTTT,CASSTGLRGNTEAFF
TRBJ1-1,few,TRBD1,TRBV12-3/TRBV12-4,TGTGCCAGCAGTTTAGGGGACACAGGGGCGAGAACTGAAGCTTTCTTT,CASSLGDTGARTEAFF
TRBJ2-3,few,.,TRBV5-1,TGCGCCAGCAGGGTCGGCAGCAACACAGATACGCAGTATTTT,CASRVGSNTDTQYF
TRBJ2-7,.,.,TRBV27,TGTGCCAGCAGACCCGTGGACCGGTACGAGCAGTACTTC,CASRPVDRYEQYF
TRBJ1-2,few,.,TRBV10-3,TGTGCCATCAGTGGTGGTACGGATAACTATGGCTACACCTTC,CAISGGTDNYGYTF
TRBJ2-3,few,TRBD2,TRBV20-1,TGCAGTGCCATCGTAGCGGGTACGCAGTATTTT,CSAIVAGTQYF
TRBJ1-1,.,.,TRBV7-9,TGTGCCAGCAGCCCACTATTCTCCACTGAAGCTTTCTTT,CASSPLFSTEAFF
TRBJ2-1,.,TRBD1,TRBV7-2,TGTGCCAGCAGTCATGACCGGGACAGGTACAATGAGCAGTTCTTC,CASSHDRDRYNEQFF
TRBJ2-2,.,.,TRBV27,TGTGCCAGCAGTTCGGCGGATTCGAACACCGGGGAGCTGTTTTTT,CASSSADSNTGELFF
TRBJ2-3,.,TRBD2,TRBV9,TGTGCCAGCAGCGTTACTAGCGGGGGGATAGATACGCAGTATTTT,CASSVTSGGIDTQYF
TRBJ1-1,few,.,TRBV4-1,TGCGCCAGCAGTGCCCGGGAGTCTGAAGCTTTCTTT,CASSARESEAFF
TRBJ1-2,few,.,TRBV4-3,TGCGCCAGCAGCCAAGACGATCGGGGACGGGACTATGGCTACACCTTC,CASSQDDRGRDYGYTF
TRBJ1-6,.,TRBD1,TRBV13,TGTGCCAGCAGTCAAGGACAGGGGCTCTCACCCCTCCACTTT,CASSQGQGLSPLHF
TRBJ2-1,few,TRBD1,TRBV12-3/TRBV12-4,TGTGCCAGCAGTTTGGCCCGGACAGGCGGCAATGAGCAGTTCTTC,CASSLARTGGNEQFF
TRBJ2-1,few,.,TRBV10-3,TGTGCCATTACAGGGGGGGAACGCAATGAGCAGTTCTTC,CAITGGERNEQFF
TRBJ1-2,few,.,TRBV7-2,TGTGCCAGCAGCTTAGTCGACGCAGGACTATATGGCTACACCTTC,CASSLVDAGLYGYTF
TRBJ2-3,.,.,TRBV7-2,TGTGCCAGCAGCTTAGGTTTGCCGGACACAGATACGCAGTATTTT,CASSLGLPDTDTQYF
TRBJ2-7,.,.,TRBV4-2,TGTGCCAGCAGCCAAGATTCAGAGAACAATGAGCAGTACTTC,CASSQDSENNEQYF
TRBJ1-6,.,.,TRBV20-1,TGCAGTGCTAGAGATCTAACGAGCTCCTATAATTCACCCCTCCACTTT,CSARDLTSSYNSPLHF
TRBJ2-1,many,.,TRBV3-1,TGTGCCAGCAGCCAAGGAGGGGTCCTCAATGAGCAGTTCTTC,CASSQGGVLNEQFF
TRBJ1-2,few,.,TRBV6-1,TGTGCCAGCAGCGCAGGTGGGAGGATCTACACCTTC,CASSAGGRIYTF
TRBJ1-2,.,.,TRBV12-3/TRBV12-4,TGTGCCAGCAGCCCGTACAGGGACTCCCATGGCTACACCTTC,CASSPYRDSHGYTF
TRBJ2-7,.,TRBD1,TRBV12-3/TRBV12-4,TGTGCCAGCAGCCAGGACGCACAGGGGACCTACGAGCAGTACTTC,CASSQDAQGTYEQYF
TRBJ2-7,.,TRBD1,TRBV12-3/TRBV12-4,TGTGCCAGCAGTTTCCTGGACAGGGGGCGCGAGCAGTACTTC,CASSFLDRGREQYF
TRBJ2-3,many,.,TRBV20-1,TGCAGTGCTAGAGATGGGATTACAGATACGCAGTATTTT,CSARDGITDTQYF
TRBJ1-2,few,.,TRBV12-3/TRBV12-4,TGTGCCGGCAGTTTTCTAAGGGGCGATGGCTACACCTTC,CAGSFLRGDGYTF
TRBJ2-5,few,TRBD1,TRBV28,TGTGCCAGCAGTTTAATCGGACAGGGTTGGGAGACCCAGTACTTC,CASSLIGQGWETQYF
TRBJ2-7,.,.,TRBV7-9,TGTGCCAGTAGCTCAACTAGGTCGGTAGAGCAGTACTTC,CASSSTRSVEQYF
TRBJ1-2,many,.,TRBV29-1,TGCAGCGTTCGTGCCAGCCTGAACTATGGCTACACCTTC,CSVRASLNYGYTF
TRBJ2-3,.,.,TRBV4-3,TGCGCCAGCAGCCAAGGTCCCGTTTCGGGCCGAGAGAGCACAGATACGCGGTATTTT,CASSQGPVSGRESTDTRYF
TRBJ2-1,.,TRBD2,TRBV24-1,TGTGCCACCAGTGACCCTAGCGGGGACTCCTACAAGGAGCAGTTCTTC,CATSDPSGDSYKEQFF
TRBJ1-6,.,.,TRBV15,TGTGCCACCAGCAGCAGGGTTTTAAGCTCCTATAATTCACCCCTCCACTTT,CATSSRVLSSYNSPLHF
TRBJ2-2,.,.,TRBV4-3,TGCGCCAGCAGCCAAGACAGCGCCGGGGAGCTGTTTTTT,CASSQDSAGELFF
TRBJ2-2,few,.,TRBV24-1,TGTGCCACCAGTGAAAACACCGGGGAGCTGTTTTTT,CATSENTGELFF
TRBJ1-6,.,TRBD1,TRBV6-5,TGTGCCAGCAGCACAGGGGTACTGAGGAATTCACCCCTCCACTTT,CASSTGVLRNSPLHF
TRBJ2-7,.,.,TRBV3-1,TGTGCCAGCACCCCGGGGACCGGACCTTCCTACGAGCAGTACTTC,CASTPGTGPSYEQYF